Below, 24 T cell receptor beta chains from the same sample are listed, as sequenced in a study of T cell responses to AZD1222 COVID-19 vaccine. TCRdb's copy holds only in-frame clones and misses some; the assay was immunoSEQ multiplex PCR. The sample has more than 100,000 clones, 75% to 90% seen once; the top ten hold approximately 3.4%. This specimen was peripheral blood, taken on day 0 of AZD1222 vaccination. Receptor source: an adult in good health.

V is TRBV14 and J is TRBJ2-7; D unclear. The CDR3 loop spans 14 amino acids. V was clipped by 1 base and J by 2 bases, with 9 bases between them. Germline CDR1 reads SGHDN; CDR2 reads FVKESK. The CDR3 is CASSQVGLAYEQYF. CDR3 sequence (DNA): TGTGCCAGCAGCCAAGTAGGCCTTGCCTACGAGCAGTACTTC. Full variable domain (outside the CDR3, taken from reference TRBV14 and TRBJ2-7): EAGVTQFPSHSVIEKGQTVTLRCDPISGHDNLYWYRRVMGKEIKFLLHFVKESKQDESGMPNNRFLAERTGGTYSTLKVQPAELEDSGVYFCASSQVGLAYEQYFGPGTRLTVT.

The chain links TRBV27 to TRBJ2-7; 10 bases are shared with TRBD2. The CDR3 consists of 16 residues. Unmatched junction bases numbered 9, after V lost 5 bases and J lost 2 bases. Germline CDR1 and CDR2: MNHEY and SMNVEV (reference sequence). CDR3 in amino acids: CASSQGLAEVPYEQYF. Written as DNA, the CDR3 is TGTGCCAGCAGTCAAGGACTAGCGGAAGTACCCTACGAGCAGTACTTC.

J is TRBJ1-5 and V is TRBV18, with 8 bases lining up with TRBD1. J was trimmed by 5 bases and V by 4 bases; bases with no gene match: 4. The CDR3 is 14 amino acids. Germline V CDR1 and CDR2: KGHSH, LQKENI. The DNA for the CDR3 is TGTGCCAGCTCACGCCTGACAGGGGATCAGCCCCAGCATTTT. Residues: CASSRLTGDQPQHF.

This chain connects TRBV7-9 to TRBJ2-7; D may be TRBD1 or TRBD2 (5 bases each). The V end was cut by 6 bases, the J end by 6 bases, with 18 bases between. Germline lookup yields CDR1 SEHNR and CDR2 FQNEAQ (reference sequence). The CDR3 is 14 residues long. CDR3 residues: CASSPPEGYGEQYF. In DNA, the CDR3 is TGTGCCAGCAGTCCTCCCGAGGGGTACGGCGAGCAGTACTTC.

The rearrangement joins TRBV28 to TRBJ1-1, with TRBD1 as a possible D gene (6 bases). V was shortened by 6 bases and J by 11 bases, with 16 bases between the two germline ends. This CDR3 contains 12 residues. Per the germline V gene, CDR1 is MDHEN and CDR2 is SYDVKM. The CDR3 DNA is TGTGCCAGCAGCCCGCCCAGGGGCTTGGCTTTCTTT. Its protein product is CASSPPRGLAFF.

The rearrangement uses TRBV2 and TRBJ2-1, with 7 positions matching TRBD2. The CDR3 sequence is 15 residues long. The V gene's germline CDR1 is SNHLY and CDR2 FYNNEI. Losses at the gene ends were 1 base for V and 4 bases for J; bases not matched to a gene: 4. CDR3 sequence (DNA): TGTGCCAGCAGTGAAGGCCTAGCGGAATACAATGAGCAGTTCTTC. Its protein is CASSEGLAEYNEQFF.

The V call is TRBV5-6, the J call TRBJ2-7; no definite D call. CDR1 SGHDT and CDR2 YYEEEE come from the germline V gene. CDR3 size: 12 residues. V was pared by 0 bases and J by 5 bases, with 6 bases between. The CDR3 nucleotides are TGTGCCAGCAGCTTGGGGATACACGAGCAGTACTTC. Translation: CASSLGIHEQYF.

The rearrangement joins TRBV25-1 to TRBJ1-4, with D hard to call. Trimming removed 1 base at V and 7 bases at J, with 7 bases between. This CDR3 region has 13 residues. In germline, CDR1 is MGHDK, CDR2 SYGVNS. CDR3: CASSESPGEKLFF. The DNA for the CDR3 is TGTGCCAGCAGTGAATCCCCGGGTGAAAAACTGTTTTTT.

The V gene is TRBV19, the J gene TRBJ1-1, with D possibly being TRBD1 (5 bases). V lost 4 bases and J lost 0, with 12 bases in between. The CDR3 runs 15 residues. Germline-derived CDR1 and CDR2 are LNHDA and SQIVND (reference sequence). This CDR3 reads CASSRWGIMNTEAFF. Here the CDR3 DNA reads TGTGCCAGTAGTAGGTGGGGGATCATGAACACTGAAGCTTTCTTT. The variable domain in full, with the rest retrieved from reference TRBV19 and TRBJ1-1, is DGGITQSPKYLFRKEGQNVTLSCEQNLNHDAMYWYRQDPGQGLRLIYYSQIVNDFQKGDIAEGYSVSREKKESFPLTVTSAQKNPTAFYLCASSRWGIMNTEAFFGQGTRLTVV.

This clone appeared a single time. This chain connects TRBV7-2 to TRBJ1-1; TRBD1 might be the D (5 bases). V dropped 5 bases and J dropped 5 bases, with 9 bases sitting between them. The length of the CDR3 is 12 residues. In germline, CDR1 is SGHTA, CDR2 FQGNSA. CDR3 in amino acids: CASSPGRTEAFF. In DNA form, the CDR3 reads TGTGCCAGCAGCCCGGGACGGACTGAAGCTTTCTTT. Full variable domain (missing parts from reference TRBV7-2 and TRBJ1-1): GAGVSQSPSNKVTEKGKDVELRCDPISGHTALYWYRQSLGQGLEFLIYFQGNSAPDKSGLPSDRFSAERTGGSVSTLTIQRTQQEDSAVYLCASSPGRTEAFFGQGTRLTVV.

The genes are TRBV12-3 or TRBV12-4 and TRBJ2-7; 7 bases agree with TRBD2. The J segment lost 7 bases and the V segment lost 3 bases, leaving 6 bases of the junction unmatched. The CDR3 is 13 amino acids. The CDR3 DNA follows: TGTGCCAGCAGTTTCTCGGGAGCGGGGGAGCAGTACTTC. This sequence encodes CASSFSGAGEQYF.

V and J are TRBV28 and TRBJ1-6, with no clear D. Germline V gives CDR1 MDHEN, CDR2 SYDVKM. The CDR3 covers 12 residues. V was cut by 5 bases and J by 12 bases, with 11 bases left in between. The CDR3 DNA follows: TGTGCCAGCAGTCCCCGGACGGAACCCCTCCACTTT. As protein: CASSPRTEPLHF.

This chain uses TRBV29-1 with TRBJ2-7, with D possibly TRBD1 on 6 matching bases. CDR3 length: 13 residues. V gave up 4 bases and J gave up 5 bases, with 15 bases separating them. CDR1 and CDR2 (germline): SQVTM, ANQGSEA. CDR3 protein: CSVVRDTPHEQYF. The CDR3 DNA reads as TGCAGCGTTGTCCGGGACACCCCCCACGAGCAGTACTTC.

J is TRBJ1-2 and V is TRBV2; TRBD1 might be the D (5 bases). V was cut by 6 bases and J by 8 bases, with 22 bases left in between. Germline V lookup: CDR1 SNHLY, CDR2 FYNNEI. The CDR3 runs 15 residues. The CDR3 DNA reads TGTGCCAGCAGCGAGCCTATTAGGCAGGGTTGGGGCTACACCTTC. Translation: CASSEPIRQGWGYTF.

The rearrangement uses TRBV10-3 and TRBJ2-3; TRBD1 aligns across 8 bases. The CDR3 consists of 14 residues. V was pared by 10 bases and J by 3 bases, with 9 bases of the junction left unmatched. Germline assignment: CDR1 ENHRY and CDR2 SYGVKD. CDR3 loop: CATLTQGATDTQYF. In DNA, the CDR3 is TGTGCCACGCTAACCCAGGGGGCAACAGATACGCAGTATTTT.

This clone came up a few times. The CDR3 region is CASSLGIRDEQFF. In nucleotides, the CDR3 is TGTGCCAGCAGTTTGGGGATTAGGGATGAGCAGTTCTTC. The rearrangement uses TRBV28 and TRBJ2-1, with no clear D. V shed 3 bases and J shed 8 bases, with 11 bases lying between them. Germline CDR1 and CDR2: MDHEN and SYDVKM. This CDR3 comprises 13 residues.

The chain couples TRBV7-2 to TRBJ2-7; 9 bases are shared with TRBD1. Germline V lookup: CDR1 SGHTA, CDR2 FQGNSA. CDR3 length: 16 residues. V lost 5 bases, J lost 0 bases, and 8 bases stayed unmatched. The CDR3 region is CASSPGDRVYSYEQYF. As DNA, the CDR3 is TGTGCCAGCAGCCCGGGGGACAGGGTTTACTCCTACGAGCAGTACTTC.

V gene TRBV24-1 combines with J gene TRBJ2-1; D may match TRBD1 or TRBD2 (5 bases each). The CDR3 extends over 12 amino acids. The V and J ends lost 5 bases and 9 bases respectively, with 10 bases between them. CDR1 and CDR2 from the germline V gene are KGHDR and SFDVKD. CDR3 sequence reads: CATSGGAVEQFF. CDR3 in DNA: TGTGCCACCAGTGGAGGGGCGGTTGAGCAGTTCTTC.

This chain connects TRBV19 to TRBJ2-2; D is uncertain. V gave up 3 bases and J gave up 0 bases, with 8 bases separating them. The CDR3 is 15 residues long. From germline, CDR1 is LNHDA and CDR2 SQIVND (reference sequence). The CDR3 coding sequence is TGTGCCAGTAGTATCCTACAGACGAACACCGGGGAGCTGTTTTTT. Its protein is CASSILQTNTGELFF.

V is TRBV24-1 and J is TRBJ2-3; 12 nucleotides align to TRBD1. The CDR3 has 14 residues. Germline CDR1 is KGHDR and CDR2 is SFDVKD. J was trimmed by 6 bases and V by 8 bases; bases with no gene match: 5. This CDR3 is CATMGQGAVDTQYF. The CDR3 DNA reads TGTGCCACCATGGGACAGGGGGCCGTTGATACGCAGTATTTT.

The CDR3 here is CAISEDRVVNEQFF. CDR3 sequence (DNA): TGTGCCATCAGTGAGGACAGGGTGGTCAATGAGCAGTTCTTC. This rearrangement joins TRBV10-3 to TRBJ2-1; 7 bases align to TRBD1. V lost 2 bases, J lost 6 bases, and 4 bases stayed unmatched. The germline gives CDR1 ENHRY, CDR2 SYGVKD. This CDR3 region has 14 residues.

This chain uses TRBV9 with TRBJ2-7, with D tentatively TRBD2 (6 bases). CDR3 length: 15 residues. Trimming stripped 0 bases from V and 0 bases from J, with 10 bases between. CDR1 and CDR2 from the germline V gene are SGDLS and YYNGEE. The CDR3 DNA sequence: TGTGCCAGCAGCGTAGGACCAGCGGGCTCCTACGAGCAGTACTTC. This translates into CASSVGPAGSYEQYF.

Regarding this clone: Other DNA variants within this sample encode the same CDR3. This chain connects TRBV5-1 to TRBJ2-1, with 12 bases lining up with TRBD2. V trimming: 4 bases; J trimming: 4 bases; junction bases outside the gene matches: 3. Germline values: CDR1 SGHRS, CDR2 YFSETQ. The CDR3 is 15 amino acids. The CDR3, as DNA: TGCGCCAGCAGCCCGGGACTAGCGGGTTACAATGAGCAGTTCTTC. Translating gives CASSPGLAGYNEQFF.

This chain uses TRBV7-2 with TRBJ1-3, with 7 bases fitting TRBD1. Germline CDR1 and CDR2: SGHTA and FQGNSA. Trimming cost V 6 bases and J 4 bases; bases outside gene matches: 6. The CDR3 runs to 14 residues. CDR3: CASSQDRSGNTIYF. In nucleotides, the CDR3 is TGTGCCAGCAGTCAGGACAGGAGCGGAAACACCATATATTTT. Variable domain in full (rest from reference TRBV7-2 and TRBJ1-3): GAGVSQSPSNKVTEKGKDVELRCDPISGHTALYWYRQSLGQGLEFLIYFQGNSAPDKSGLPSDRFSAERTGGSVSTLTIQRTQQEDSAVYLCASSQDRSGNTIYFGEGSWLTVV.